The rows below give T cell receptor beta chains drawn from one sample of a study of cytomegalovirus exposure and HLA in healthy donors. Method: immunoSEQ multiplex PCR; TCRdb's copy keeps in-frame clones and lacks some. Found here are about 180,000 clones, about four fifths of them singletons; the top ten hold roughly 2%. Input material: PBMCs. Receptors were obtained from a woman aged 25 to 39 in good health and CMV-seronegative. The CDR3 runs from the conserved cysteine through the conserved F or W. The D gene is left open where the match is weak. The size entry is marked missing in some rows and otherwise reads once, few, many or a size class.

j_call,clone_size,v_call,d_call,cdr3_nt,cdr3_aa
TRBJ2-1,-,TRBV7-2,-,TGTGCCAGCAGCTTAGCGCTACAGTACAATGAGCAGTTCTTC,CASSLALQYNEQFF
TRBJ2-7,-,TRBV30,-,TGTGCCTTCCTCGGGACTCCTTTTTACGAGCAGTACTTC,CAFLGTPFYEQYF
TRBJ1-3,-,TRBV30,-,TGTGCCCGAGATGGTTTTAGCTCTGGAAACACCATATATTTT,CARDGFSSGNTIYF
TRBJ2-5,-,TRBV5-8,-,TGTGCCAGCAGCCCGGGATATAGGGAGACCCAGTACTTC,CASSPGYRETQYF
TRBJ2-3,-,TRBV5-4,-,TGTGCCAGCAGCTTGGCTAGCACAGATACGCAGTATTTT,CASSLASTDTQYF
TRBJ2-7,few,TRBV9,-,TGTGCCAGCAGCGCATATACAGCACACGAGCAGTACTTC,CASSAYTAHEQYF
TRBJ1-6,-,TRBV28,-,TGTGCCAGCAGCCCCTCCGGGAGAAATTCACCCCTCCACTTT,CASSPSGRNSPLHF
TRBJ1-5,-,TRBV7-9,-,TGTGCCAGCAGCTTCAGGGGTAATCAGCCCCAGCATTTT,CASSFRGNQPQHF
TRBJ2-3,-,TRBV6-6,TRBD2,TGTGCCAGCAGTTACTCGAGGCCTAGCGGGTTCCTCTTT,CASSYSRPSGFLF
TRBJ2-1,-,TRBV11-2,TRBD2,TGTGCCAGCAGCCCCGGACTAGGGAAAAATGAGCAGTTCTTC,CASSPGLGKNEQFF
TRBJ2-7,-,TRBV4-1,TRBD2,TGCGCCAGCAGCCCCCCCGGGGGGATCCCCTACGAGCAGTACTTC,CASSPPGGIPYEQYF